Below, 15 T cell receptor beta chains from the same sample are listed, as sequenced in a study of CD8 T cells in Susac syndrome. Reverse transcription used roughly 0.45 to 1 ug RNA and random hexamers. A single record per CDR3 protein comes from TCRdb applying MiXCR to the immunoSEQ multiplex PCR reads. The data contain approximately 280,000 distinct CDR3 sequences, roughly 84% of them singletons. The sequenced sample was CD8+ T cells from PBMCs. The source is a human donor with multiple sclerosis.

DNA for the CDR3: TGTGCCACCACCGATGGAGGGCTCGGGGCGCAGTATTTT. Translation: CATTDGGLGAQYF. The chain is built from TRBV10-3 and TRBJ2-3, with TRBD2 as a possible D gene (6 bases). The germline gives CDR1 ENHRY, CDR2 SYGVKD. The CDR3 covers 13 residues. V was trimmed by 10 bases and J by 10 bases, leaving 21 bases between them.

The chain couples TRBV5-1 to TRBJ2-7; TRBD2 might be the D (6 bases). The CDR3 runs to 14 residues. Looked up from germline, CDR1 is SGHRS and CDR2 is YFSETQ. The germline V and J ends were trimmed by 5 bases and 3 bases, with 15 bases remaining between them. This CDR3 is CASRNGGMFYEQYF. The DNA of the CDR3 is TGCGCCAGCAGGAATGGCGGGATGTTCTACGAGCAGTACTTC.

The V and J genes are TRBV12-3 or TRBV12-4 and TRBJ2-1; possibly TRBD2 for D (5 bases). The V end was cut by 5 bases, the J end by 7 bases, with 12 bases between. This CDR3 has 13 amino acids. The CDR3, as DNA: TGTGCCAGCAGTAACGGGATTCCAAATGAGCAGTTCTTC. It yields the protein CASSNGIPNEQFF.

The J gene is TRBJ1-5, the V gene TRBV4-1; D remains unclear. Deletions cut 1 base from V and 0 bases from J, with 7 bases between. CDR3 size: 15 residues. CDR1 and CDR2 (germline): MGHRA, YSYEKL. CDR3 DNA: TGCGCCAGCAGCCAAGGGGGTTATAGCAATCAGCCCCAGCATTTT. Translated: CASSQGGYSNQPQHF.

CDR3: CASSFQREEDVVIAQLYQETQYF. In DNA, the CDR3 is TGTGCCAGCAGTTTCCAGCGGGAAGAGGACGTTGTTATTGCCCAGTTGTACCAAGAGACCCAGTACTTC. The chain employs TRBV12-3 or TRBV12-4 and TRBJ2-5; 7 bases agree with TRBD2. The length of the CDR3 is 23 residues. After removal of 3 bases from V and 0 bases from J, the junction contained 28 bases not matched to a gene.

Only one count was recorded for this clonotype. This chain's CDR3 is CASSFWREGETQYF. The DNA for the CDR3 is TGTGCCAGCAGTTTCTGGCGGGAGGGTGAGACCCAGTACTTC. V gene TRBV12-3 or TRBV12-4 combines with J gene TRBJ2-5; the match to TRBD2 covers 9 bases. This CDR3 contains 14 residues. V shed 3 bases, J shed 5 bases, and the junction held 4 bases outside the gene matches.

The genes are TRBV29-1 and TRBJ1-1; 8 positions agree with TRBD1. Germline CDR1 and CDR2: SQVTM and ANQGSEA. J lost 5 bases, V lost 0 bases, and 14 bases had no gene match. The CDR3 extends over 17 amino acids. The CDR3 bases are TGCAGCGTTGAAGATAGGGGCCAGGGGGCAACAAGGACTGAAGCTTTCTTT. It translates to CSVEDRGQGATRTEAFF. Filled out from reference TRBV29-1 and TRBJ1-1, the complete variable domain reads SAVISQKPSRDICQRGTSLTIQCQVDSQVTMMFWYRQQPGQSLTLIATANQGSEATYESGFVIDKFPISRPNLTFSTLTVSNMSPEDSSIYLCSVEDRGQGATRTEAFFGQGTRLTVV.

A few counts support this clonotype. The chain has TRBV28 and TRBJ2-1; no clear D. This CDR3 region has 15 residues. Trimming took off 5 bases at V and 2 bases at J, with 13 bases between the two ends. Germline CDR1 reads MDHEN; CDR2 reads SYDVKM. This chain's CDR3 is CASSRVWGTYNEQFF. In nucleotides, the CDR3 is TGTGCCAGCAGTAGGGTGTGGGGAACCTACAATGAGCAGTTCTTC.

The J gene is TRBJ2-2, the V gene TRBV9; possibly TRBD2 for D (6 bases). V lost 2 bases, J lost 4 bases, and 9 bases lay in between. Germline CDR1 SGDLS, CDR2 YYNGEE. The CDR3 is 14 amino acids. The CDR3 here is CASSVGRTTGELFF. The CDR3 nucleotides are TGTGCCAGCAGCGTCGGGAGAACCACCGGGGAGCTGTTTTTT.

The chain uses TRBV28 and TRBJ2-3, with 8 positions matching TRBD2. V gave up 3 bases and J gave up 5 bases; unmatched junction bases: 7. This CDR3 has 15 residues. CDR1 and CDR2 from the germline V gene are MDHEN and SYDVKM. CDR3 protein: CASSFQAGVIDTQYF. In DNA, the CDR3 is TGTGCCAGCAGTTTCCAAGCGGGAGTAATAGATACGCAGTATTTT.

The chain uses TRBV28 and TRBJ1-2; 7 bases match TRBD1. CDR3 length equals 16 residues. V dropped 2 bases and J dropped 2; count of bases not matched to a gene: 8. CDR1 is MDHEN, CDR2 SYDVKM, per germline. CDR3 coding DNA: TGTGCCAGCAGTTTAGAGTCCGGGACAGAGAACTATGGCTACACCTTC. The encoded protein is CASSLESGTENYGYTF.

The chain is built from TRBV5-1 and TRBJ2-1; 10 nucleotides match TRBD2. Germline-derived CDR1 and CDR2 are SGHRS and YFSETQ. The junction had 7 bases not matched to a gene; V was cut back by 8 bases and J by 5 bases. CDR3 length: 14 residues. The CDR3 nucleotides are TGCGCCAGTTACGCTAGCGGGAGCCACAATGAGCAGTTCTTC. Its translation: CASYASGSHNEQFF.

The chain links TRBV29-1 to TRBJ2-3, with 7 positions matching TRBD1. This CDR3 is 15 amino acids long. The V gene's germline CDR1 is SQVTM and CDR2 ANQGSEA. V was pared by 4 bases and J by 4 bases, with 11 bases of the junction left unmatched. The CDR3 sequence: CSVAPGRGGADTQYF. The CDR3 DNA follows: TGCAGCGTTGCCCCAGGTCGAGGGGGCGCAGATACGCAGTATTTT.

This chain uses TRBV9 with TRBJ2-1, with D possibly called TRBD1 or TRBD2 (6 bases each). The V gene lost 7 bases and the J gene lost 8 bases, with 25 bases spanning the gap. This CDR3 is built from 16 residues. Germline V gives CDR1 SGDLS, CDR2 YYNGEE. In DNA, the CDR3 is TGTGCCAGCGGGGGGCTACTCGCGGACTTTCACGATGAGCAGTTCTTC. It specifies CASGGLLADFHDEQFF.

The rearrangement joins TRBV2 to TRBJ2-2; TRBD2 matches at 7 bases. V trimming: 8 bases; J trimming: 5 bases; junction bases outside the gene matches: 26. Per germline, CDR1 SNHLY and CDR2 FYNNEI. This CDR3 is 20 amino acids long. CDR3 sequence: CASVVSSPAERGRRTGELFF. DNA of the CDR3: TGTGCCAGCGTAGTAAGTAGCCCTGCAGAGCGCGGGAGAAGAACCGGGGAGCTGTTTTTT.